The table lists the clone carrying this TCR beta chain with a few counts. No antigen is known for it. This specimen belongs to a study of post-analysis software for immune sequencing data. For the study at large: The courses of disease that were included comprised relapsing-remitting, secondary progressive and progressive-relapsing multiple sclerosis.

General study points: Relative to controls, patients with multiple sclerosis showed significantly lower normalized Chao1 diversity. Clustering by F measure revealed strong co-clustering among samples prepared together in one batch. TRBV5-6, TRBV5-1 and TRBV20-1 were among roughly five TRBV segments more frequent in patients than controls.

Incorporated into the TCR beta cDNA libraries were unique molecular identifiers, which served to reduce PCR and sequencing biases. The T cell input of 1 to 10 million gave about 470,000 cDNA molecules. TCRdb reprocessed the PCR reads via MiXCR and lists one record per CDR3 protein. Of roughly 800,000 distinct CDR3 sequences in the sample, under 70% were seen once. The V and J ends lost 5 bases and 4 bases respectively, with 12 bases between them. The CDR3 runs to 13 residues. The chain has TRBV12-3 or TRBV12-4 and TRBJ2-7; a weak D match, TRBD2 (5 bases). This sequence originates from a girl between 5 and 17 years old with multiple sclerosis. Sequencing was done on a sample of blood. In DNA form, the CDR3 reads TGTGCCAGCAGTGCACCATCGGGGTACGAGCAGTACTTC. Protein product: CASSAPSGYEQYF.